This is a list of T cell receptor beta chains from one sample in a study of control samples from healthy donors and cancer patients. Sequencing used immunoSEQ multiplex PCR; TCRdb keeps in-frame clones, though not all of them. This table has approximately 110,000 clones, approximately 93% appearing once. The sequencing input was blood. These receptors were obtained from a woman between 18 and 30 years old in good health. Both conserved end residues are trimmed from each CDR3. Size tells how often a clone was seen (once, few, many) or the class of an expanded clone, and some rows leave it out.

clone_size v_call cdr3_aa
. TRBV7-2 ASSFGQGYSPLH
. TRBV20-1 SASTRQGNQPQH
. TRBV5-4 ASSLPSKGTDTQY
. TRBV15 ATSRGLIRGTGELF
. TRBV6-2/TRBV6-3 ASSYPQENQY
. TRBV2 ASSERIPWGYT
once TRBV6-5 ASSPNGGVGELF
. TRBV4-2 ASSQEGLLRERGNEQF
. TRBV11-2 ASSVIGLADYEQY
. TRBV7-9 ASSDSGVKKLF
. TRBV11-3 ASSPPGGTDTQY
. TRBV4-3 ASSQGQVSNYGYT
. TRBV6-2/TRBV6-3 ASSPRTGTGYGYT
. TRBV2 ASRWGRETQY
. TRBV11-2 ASSFTSGAEQF
. TRBV4-3 ASSRGPRDRTYNEQF
. TRBV7-2 ASTAGGGDYGYT
. TRBV28 ASRSGPLEQY
. TRBV27 ASSLSGTGTDTQY
. TRBV12-5 ASALKLGVGGIGEQY
. TRBV12-3/TRBV12-4 ASSFTEETQY
. TRBV5-4 ASRYDGGASTDTQY
. TRBV10-2 ASSELRSNQPQH
once TRBV12-5 ASGRGGANTGELF
. TRBV5-1 ASSFGSTGKY
. TRBV5-6 ASSFSQAATTDTQY
. TRBV7-2 ASRKAGAGSSYEQY
. TRBV7-9 ASSTGTGDRTIY
. TRBV7-2 ASSLLKETQY
. TRBV6-1 ASSEAGRSDGYT
. TRBV5-1 ASSQNYEQY
. TRBV18 ASSPTRPGTGFDEQF
few TRBV7-6 ASSLDWDGGTYEQY
. TRBV28 ASSGGTGVGTEAF
. TRBV29-1 SVRGGLQETQY
. TRBV7-7 ASSLVAGAVEQF
. TRBV27 ASSETGGTYGYT
. TRBV2 ASLGGAYNEQF
. TRBV11-3 ASSRGGSPNEQF